This entry lists 10 T cell receptor beta chains sequenced from one sample in a study of beta chain features in type 1 diabetes. The antigens of these receptors remain unknown. Every isolated RNA sample was fully reverse transcribed, so sequencing captured expressed TCRB transcripts. TCRdb's copy holds only in-frame clones and misses some; the assay was immunoSEQ multiplex PCR. This sample has more than 250,000 clones, with around 22% found just once. Study results and caveats: Researchers report that Type 1 diabetes patients had moderately but significantly shorter TCRB CDR3s across all four CD4+ subsets.

The source material was naive CD4+ T cells from blood. Every receptor here comes from a woman aged 30 to 39 with type 1 diabetes.

This clone was detected a few times. The same CDR3 is also encoded by other DNA sequences in this sample. The chain uses TRBV30 and TRBJ1-5; D is possibly TRBD1 (5 bases). In germline, CDR1 is GTSNPN, CDR2 SVGIG (reference sequence). Trimming took off 1 base at V and 4 bases at J, with 8 bases between the two ends. The CDR3 spans 13 residues. The CDR3 protein is CAWSGQGNQPQHF. DNA for the CDR3: TGTGCCTGGAGTGGCCAGGGAAATCAGCCCCAGCATTTT.

This chain links TRBV27 with TRBJ1-4, with 9 nucleotides matching TRBD1. CDR1 MNHEY and CDR2 SMNVEV come from the germline V gene (reference sequence). There are 17 residues in the CDR3. Trimming at V came to 5 bases and at J to 0 bases, leaving 7 bases not matched to a gene. For the CDR3, the DNA is TGTGCCAGCAGTCTACAGGGGGCCCTGGCAACTAATGAAAAACTGTTTTTT. This sequence encodes CASSLQGALATNEKLFF.

This clone showed up just a few times. The chain joins TRBV28 to TRBJ2-3, with 7 bases aligning to TRBD1. The germline V gene encodes CDR1 MDHEN and CDR2 SYDVKM. The CDR3 totals 13 residues. The junction had 4 bases not matched to a gene; V was cut back by 6 bases and J by 4 bases. CDR3 sequence: CASRPQGADTQYF. The CDR3 bases are TGTGCCAGCAGGCCCCAGGGGGCAGATACGCAGTATTTT.

V and J are TRBV29-1 and TRBJ1-2, with D possibly being TRBD1 (5 bases). Per germline, CDR1 SQVTM and CDR2 ANQGSEA. The length of the CDR3 is 12 residues. The ends were cut back, 4 bases at V and 6 bases at J, with 12 bases in the middle. The CDR3 sequence: CSVGGDSDGYTF. The CDR3 DNA is TGCAGCGTTGGGGGTGACAGCGATGGCTACACCTTC.

This clone was observed a few times. The chain joins TRBV29-1 to TRBJ2-7; 12 bases align to TRBD2. With V trimmed by 6 bases and J by 4 bases, 7 bases remained unmatched. This CDR3 is built from 14 residues. Germline assignment: CDR1 SQVTM and CDR2 ANQGSEA. CDR3 region: CSVLGTSGSYEQYF. CDR3 bases: TGCAGCGTCCTTGGGACTAGCGGGTCGTACGAGCAGTACTTC.

This clone was picked up a small number of times. The CDR3 loop reads CASRRCNQPQHF. The CDR3, as DNA: TGCGCCAGCAGGAGATGCAATCAGCCCCAGCATTTT. This chain links TRBV23-1 with TRBJ1-5; D unresolved. TRBV23-1 is recorded as an ORF, its role being uncertain. V was clipped by 6 bases and J by 2 bases, with 5 bases between them. This CDR3 has 12 residues.

V and J are TRBV7-9 and TRBJ2-1, with D perhaps TRBD1 (6 bases). With 0 bases removed from V and 6 bases from J, the gap between germline ends came to 15 bases. This CDR3 region has 16 residues. CDR1 is SEHNR and CDR2 is FQNEAQ in the germline V gene (reference sequence). The CDR3 bases are TGTGCCAGCAGCTTAGCCTACGACAGGCGGCTCAATGAGCAGTTCTTC. This translates into CASSLAYDRRLNEQFF.

The CDR3, as DNA: TGTGCCACCAGCAGAGATCGAGGGGGAACTTCCTCCTACGAGCAGTACTTC. The encoded protein is CATSRDRGGTSSYEQYF. The chain employs TRBV15 and TRBJ2-7, with a possible D match to TRBD1 (6 bases). CDR1 LNHNV and CDR2 YYDKDF come from the germline V gene (reference sequence). V was trimmed by 0 bases and J by 0 bases, leaving 15 bases between them. CDR3 length equals 17 residues.

The gene calls are TRBV28 and TRBJ2-6; no definite D call. The V gene's germline CDR1 is MDHEN and CDR2 SYDVKM. With 5 bases removed from V and 4 bases from J, the gap between germline ends came to 3 bases. The CDR3 spans 12 residues. DNA of the CDR3: TGTGCCAGCAGTGCGGGGGCCAACGTCCTGACTTTC. Translating it yields CASSAGANVLTF.

This clone has only a few counts. This chain uses TRBV2 with TRBJ1-5, with D unclear. V was trimmed by 1 base and J by 1 base, leaving 8 bases between them. This CDR3 comprises 15 residues. The germline V gene encodes CDR1 SNHLY and CDR2 FYNNEI. The CDR3 DNA reads as TGTGCCAGCAGTGAAGTCTCGGGGAGCAATCAGCCCCAGCATTTT. It is translated as CASSEVSGSNQPQHF.